One T cell receptor (beta chain) is described in this entry. The antigen is not known. RNA was extracted with the RNeasy kit, and a quantity of about 0.5 to 1 ug was reverse transcribed using random hexamers. The CDR3 of TCR beta was amplified by immunoSEQ multiplex PCR across 54 Vbeta and 13 Jbeta. TCRdb fed the immunoSEQ multiplex PCR reads into MiXCR, producing one record per CDR3 protein. The sample has a few hundred thousand distinct CDR3 sequences, roughly 94% seen once; the top ten hold 0.07% to 0.095%. CDR3 length: 13 residues. V lost 5 bases, J lost 2 bases, and 8 bases lay in between. Germline assignment: CDR1 LNHDA and CDR2 SQIVND (reference sequence). The data were obtained in a study of CD8 T cells in Susac syndrome. In blood CD8+ and CD4+ T cells, TCR beta underwent sequencing. Stable or active relapsing-remitting multiple sclerosis, untreated and meeting revised McDonald criteria, defined the controls.

Points from the study as a whole: The relatively small number of individuals in the TCR sequencing and HLA analysis was acknowledged by the study.

This sequence joins TRBV19 and TRBJ2-3; D is uncertain. The sequence came from a human donor with multiple sclerosis. What was sequenced was CD4+ T cells from PBMCs. CDR3 protein: CASSGEPTDTQYF. In DNA form, the CDR3 reads TGTGCCAGTAGTGGAGAACCCACAGATACGCAGTATTTT. Looking up the rest from reference TRBV19 and TRBJ2-3 gives the full variable domain: DGGITQSPKYLFRKEGQNVTLSCEQNLNHDAMYWYRQDPGQGLRLIYYSQIVNDFQKGDIAEGYSVSREKKESFPLTVTSAQKNPTAFYLCASSGEPTDTQYFGPGTRLTVL.